A single sample gave rise to the 27 T cell receptor beta chains below, sequenced in a study of shared clonotypes between healthy human individuals. Terminally differentiated effector memory CD45RA+ cells were excluded by CCR7 positive selection of CD45RO-negative cells. Profiled with immunoSEQ multiplex PCR; TCRdb holds only in-frame clones, not every one. Of millions of clones in the sample, approximately 94% were seen once. Sequencing was done on a sample of naive CD8+ T cells sorted from blood. The receptors here all came from a man younger than 35 in good health.

The rearrangement links TRBV6-5 to TRBJ1-2; D remains unclear. The ends were cut back, 6 bases at V and 5 bases at J, with 13 bases in the middle. The CDR3 is made up of 13 amino acids. Germline CDR1 is MNHEY and CDR2 is SVGAGI. CDR3 bases: TGTGCCAGCAGACCATTTGAGCAGTATGGCTACACCTTC. The encoded protein is CASRPFEQYGYTF.

This chain uses TRBV25-1 with TRBJ1-2; TRBD1 is a possible D gene (5 bases). From germline, CDR1 is MGHDK and CDR2 SYGVNS. The CDR3 contains 15 residues. Trimming shortened V by 1 base and J by 3 bases, and 12 bases separated the two germline ends. CDR3 nucleotides: TGTGCCAGCAGTGAATGGGGGAGAGGGGACTATGGCTACACCTTC. Encoded protein: CASSEWGRGDYGYTF.

The V and J genes are TRBV5-1 and TRBJ2-5, with D maybe TRBD2 (6 bases). CDR1 and CDR2 from the germline V gene are SGHRS and YFSETQ. V was cut by 2 bases and J by 5 bases, with 16 bases left in between. This CDR3 is built from 15 residues. DNA of the CDR3: TGCGCCAGCAGCTTCGAAACTAGCTATCAGGAGACCCAGTACTTC. Amino acid sequence: CASSFETSYQETQYF.

CDR3 in amino acids: CASSQDRGTSGNTIYF. CDR3 sequence (DNA): TGCGCCAGCAGCCAAGATCGAGGTACCTCTGGAAACACCATATATTTT. The chain has TRBV4-3 and TRBJ1-3, with D uncertain. CDR1 and CDR2 (germline): LGHNA, YSLEER. This CDR3 spans 16 amino acids. Trimming took 0 bases from V and 0 from J, leaving 9 bases between them.

V gene TRBV4-1 combines with J gene TRBJ2-5; 8 bases fit TRBD2. Losses at the gene ends were 2 bases for V and 4 bases for J; bases not matched to a gene: 9. CDR1 MGHRA and CDR2 YSYEKL come from the germline V gene. The CDR3 is 16 residues long. The CDR3 spells CASSQSGGALIETQYF. The CDR3 DNA follows: TGCGCCAGCAGCCAATCGGGAGGGGCCTTGATAGAGACCCAGTACTTC.

The count of this clone is one. The chain combines TRBV7-6 with TRBJ2-5, with 10 bases fitting TRBD2. Germline V lookup: CDR1 SGHVS, CDR2 FNYEAQ. The CDR3 has 15 residues. Trimming cost V 1 base and J 3 bases; bases outside gene matches: 2. For the CDR3, the DNA is TGTGCCAGCAGCTTAGTCCTAGCGGGGGAAGAGACCCAGTACTTC. Amino acids: CASSLVLAGEETQYF.

In this sample, this clone turned up once. The chain uses TRBV30 and TRBJ2-4; D is perhaps TRBD1 or TRBD2 (5 bases each). The CDR3 spans 14 residues. Germline-derived CDR1 and CDR2 are GTSNPN and SVGIG (reference sequence). V lost 4 bases to trimming and J lost 6 bases, with 16 bases between them. The CDR3 reads CAWNPRGSGNIQYF. The CDR3 nucleotides are TGTGCCTGGAACCCCCGGGGCTCGGGAAACATTCAGTACTTC.

This chain links TRBV29-1 with TRBJ2-7, with D perhaps matching TRBD2 (6 bases). Trimming removed 4 bases from V and 4 bases from J, with 14 bases in between. The CDR3 totals 13 residues. The germline V gene encodes CDR1 SQVTM and CDR2 ANQGSEA. The CDR3 nucleotides read TGCAGCGTTGTCTCTGCAGGGAGGTACGAGCAGTACTTC. The encoded protein is CSVVSAGRYEQYF.

V usage is TRBV7-2 and J usage is TRBJ2-1, with D perhaps TRBD2 (6 bases). The CDR3 loop spans 14 amino acids. Germline CDR1 SGHTA, CDR2 FQGNSA. V dropped 5 bases and J dropped 9 bases, with 17 bases sitting between them. CDR3 DNA sequence: TGTGCCAGCAGCACCGGGACTTTACCGGGTGAGCAGTTCTTC. Protein product: CASSTGTLPGEQFF.

For the CDR3, the DNA is TGTGCCAGCAGCGTAGTAGGTAGCGGGGGTGGAGATACGCAGTATTTT. Its translation: CASSVVGSGGGDTQYF. The V and J genes are TRBV9 and TRBJ2-3, with 9 bases fitting TRBD2. This CDR3 region has 16 residues. CDR1 and CDR2 from the germline V gene are SGDLS and YYNGEE. Germline trimming cut 0 bases from V and 5 bases from J; bases unmatched to any gene: 7.

The chain combines TRBV6-5 with TRBJ2-5, with D tentatively TRBD1 (6 bases). V lost 8 bases and J lost 3, with 16 bases in between. This CDR3 has 14 residues. CDR1 MNHEY and CDR2 SVGAGI come from the germline V gene. CDR3 DNA: TGTGCCAGCGCCTCGGGACACCCAGAAGAGACCCAGTACTTC. Its translation is CASASGHPEETQYF.

V gene TRBV13 combines with J gene TRBJ1-2, with unresolved D. Deletions cut 2 bases from V and 1 base from J, with 8 bases between. The CDR3 extends over 14 amino acids. The germline V gene encodes CDR1 PRHDT and CDR2 FYEKMQ (reference sequence). The CDR3 loop reads CASSLQDNNYGYTF. CDR3 in DNA: TGTGCCAGCAGCTTACAGGATAATAACTATGGCTACACCTTC. Using reference TRBV13 and TRBJ1-2 for the parts outside the CDR3, the full variable domain is AAGVIQSPRHLIKEKRETATLKCYPIPRHDTVYWYQQGPGQDPQFLISFYEKMQSDKGSIPDRFSAQQFSDYHSELNMSSLELGDSALYFCASSLQDNNYGYTFGSGTRLTVV.

The rearrangement uses TRBV18 and TRBJ1-5; D might be TRBD1 (6 bases). The germline V gene encodes CDR1 KGHSH and CDR2 LQKENI. Trimming cost V 2 bases and J 2 bases, with 13 bases left between them. CDR3 size: 16 residues. The CDR3 reads CASSPSQGSGNQPQHF. The CDR3 DNA reads as TGTGCCAGCTCACCATCACAGGGATCTGGCAATCAGCCCCAGCATTTT.

V gene TRBV15 combines with J gene TRBJ1-1; tentative D call: TRBD1 (6 bases). Deletions cut 3 bases from V and 2 bases from J, with 10 bases between. The germline V gene has CDR1 LNHNV and CDR2 YYDKDF (reference sequence). This CDR3 spans 14 amino acids. The CDR3 region has the DNA TGTGCCACCAGCAGGGACAGTAGTAACACTGAAGCTTTCTTT. Amino acids: CATSRDSSNTEAFF.

V and J are TRBV5-1 and TRBJ1-1, with D hard to call. This CDR3 contains 14 residues. Germline CDR1 and CDR2: SGHRS and YFSETQ. Trimming removed 2 bases from V and 1 base from J, with 9 bases in between. This chain's CDR3 is CASSFTAPNTEAFF. The CDR3 DNA reads TGCGCCAGCAGCTTCACAGCTCCGAACACTGAAGCTTTCTTT.

The rearrangement uses TRBV6-7 and TRBJ2-1; 7 bases match TRBD2. TRBV6-7 is an ORF for which the function is uncertain. The J segment lost 2 bases and the V segment lost 5 bases, leaving 9 bases of the junction unmatched. CDR3 length equals 16 residues. In nucleotides, the CDR3 is TGTGCCAGCAGTCCTTTTCCTAGCGGAGCCTACAATGAGCAGTTCTTC. Protein product: CASSPFPSGAYNEQFF.

This chain uses TRBV9 with TRBJ1-3; D gene unclear. Germline V gene lookup returns CDR1 SGDLS and CDR2 YYNGEE. Between the trimmed V and J ends, which lost 0 bases and 5 bases, there was a span of 12 bases. CDR3 length: 15 residues. The CDR3 here is CASSVEGQGRNTIYF. In DNA form, the CDR3 reads TGTGCCAGCAGCGTAGAGGGCCAAGGACGAAACACCATATATTTT. Full variable domain (remainder filled in from reference TRBV9 and TRBJ1-3): DSGVTQTPKHLITATGQRVTLRCSPRSGDLSVYWYQQSLDQGLQFLIQYYNGEERAKGNILERFSAQQFPDLHSELNLSSLELGDSALYFCASSVEGQGRNTIYFGEGSWLTVV.

The gene calls are TRBV4-1 and TRBJ1-1; TRBD1 is a possible D gene (6 bases). The CDR3 is made up of 15 amino acids. The V end lost 3 bases, the J end lost 1 base, and 12 bases lay between the germline ends. The germline V gene encodes CDR1 MGHRA and CDR2 YSYEKL. CDR3 loop: CASSHPSRGNTEAFF. In DNA, the CDR3 is TGCGCCAGCAGCCACCCCTCCAGGGGGAACACTGAAGCTTTCTTT.

The rearrangement links TRBV27 to TRBJ2-2, with 7 positions matching TRBD1. Germline V gives CDR1 MNHEY, CDR2 SMNVEV (reference sequence). Unmatched junction bases numbered 13, after V lost 6 bases and J lost 3 bases. The CDR3 consists of 17 residues. DNA for the CDR3: TGTGCCAGCAGCTACCGTCCGGGACAGAGATACACCGGGGAGCTGTTTTTT. It is translated as CASSYRPGQRYTGELFF.

This clone was seen just once. This sequence joins TRBV4-1 and TRBJ2-1, with a weak D call TRBD2 (5 bases). The CDR3 is 14 residues long. Germline V gives CDR1 MGHRA, CDR2 YSYEKL. V was trimmed by 0 bases and J by 8 bases, leaving 11 bases between them. Here the CDR3 DNA reads TGCGCCAGCAGCCAAGATCAAGGTAGCGATGAGCAGTTCTTC. Translated: CASSQDQGSDEQFF.

The chain is built from TRBV2 and TRBJ1-4; D perhaps matches TRBD1 (5 bases). The V end lost 11 bases, the J end lost 11 bases, and 21 bases lay between the germline ends. The CDR3 is made up of 13 amino acids. From germline, CDR1 is SNHLY and CDR2 FYNNEI. This chain's CDR3 is CAGIAGLPGKLFF. The DNA of the CDR3 is TGTGCCGGAATCGCGGGCTTGCCAGGGAAACTGTTTTTT.

This chain joins TRBV13 and TRBJ2-5; possible D gene TRBD1, 5 bases. The CDR3 totals 15 residues. V lost 2 bases and J lost 0, with 10 bases in between. The germline V gene has CDR1 PRHDT and CDR2 FYEKMQ (reference sequence). The DNA of the CDR3 is TGTGCCAGCAGCTTAAGGTTGGACAACCAAGAGACCCAGTACTTC. Residues: CASSLRLDNQETQYF.

The genes are TRBV28 and TRBJ1-1; no clear D gene. Germline V gene sequence: CDR1 MDHEN, CDR2 SYDVKM. The V and J ends lost 3 bases and 10 bases respectively, with 9 bases between them. The CDR3 length is 11 residues. CDR3 in amino acids: CASSLSAPAFF. The CDR3 DNA is TGTGCCAGCAGTTTGTCGGCACCAGCTTTCTTT.

This chain connects TRBV11-2 to TRBJ1-1; unclear D gene. V shed 2 bases and J shed 7 bases, with 14 bases lying between them. Per germline, CDR1 SGHAT and CDR2 FQNNGV. CDR3 size: 14 residues. In DNA, the CDR3 is TGTGCCAGCAGCTTAAATGCAGGCCAAGGTGAAGCTTTCTTT. This codes for CASSLNAGQGEAFF.

This clone was detected once. The rearrangement uses TRBV4-1 and TRBJ2-1, with 10 positions matching TRBD2. V gave up 4 bases and J gave up 4 bases; unmatched junction bases: 7. Germline V gives CDR1 MGHRA, CDR2 YSYEKL. The length of the CDR3 is 16 residues. For the CDR3, the DNA is TGCGCCAGCAGCCCCCCAGGACTAGCGGAATACAATGAGCAGTTCTTC. It is translated as CASSPPGLAEYNEQFF.

The chain has TRBV6-5 and TRBJ2-7; 9 bases fit TRBD1. With 0 bases clipped from V and 3 bases from J, the junction kept 3 bases outside the gene matches. Germline V CDR1 and CDR2: MNHEY, SVGAGI. The CDR3 is 15 amino acids. The CDR3 is CASSYSKTGGYEQYF. CDR3 nucleotides: TGTGCCAGCAGTTACTCTAAGACAGGGGGCTACGAGCAGTACTTC.

In this sample, this clone turned up a few times. The chain is built from TRBV30 and TRBJ1-5; no definite D call. There are 13 residues in the CDR3. The ends were cut back, 0 bases at V and 4 bases at J, with 7 bases in the middle. CDR1 GTSNPN and CDR2 SVGIG come from the germline V gene (reference sequence). The CDR3 region has the DNA TGTGCCTGGAGTGTGGTTGGGAATCAGCCCCAGCATTTT. Translation: CAWSVVGNQPQHF.